Below, 26 T cell receptor beta chains from the same sample are listed, as sequenced in a study of PD-1 and CTLA-4 blockade in melanoma. Produced via immunoSEQ multiplex PCR; TCRdb's table is partial and in-frame only. This sample has tens of thousands of clones, with about 88% found just once. This specimen consisted of CD8+ T cells from peripheral blood, obtained from a patient given anti-PD-1 treatment. Every receptor here comes from a human donor with melanoma.

This clone was seen only once. The rearrangement joins TRBV11-1 to TRBJ2-1, with D possibly being TRBD2 (7 bases). V gave up 4 bases and J gave up 8 bases, with 21 bases separating them. Germline loops: CDR1 SGHAT, CDR2 FQDESV (reference sequence). The CDR3 contains 16 residues. CDR3 nucleotides: TGTGCCAGCAGCTCCCCAGCCGCCGGGGGGCCCCATGAGCAGTTCTTC. Amino acid sequence: CASSSPAAGGPHEQFF.

The chain joins TRBV27 to TRBJ2-2; D unclear. With 5 bases removed from V and 4 bases from J, the gap between germline ends came to 11 bases. The CDR3 runs 14 residues. Germline CDR1 reads MNHEY; CDR2 reads SMNVEV (reference sequence). The CDR3 here is CASSPLWGTGELFF. The CDR3 DNA is TGTGCCAGCAGTCCATTGTGGGGCACCGGGGAGCTGTTTTTT.

The rearrangement links TRBV6-5 to TRBJ1-5; D ambiguous. The V gene lost 10 bases and the J gene lost 9 bases, with 10 bases spanning the gap. Germline V gene lookup returns CDR1 MNHEY and CDR2 SVGAGI. This CDR3 is built from 10 residues. The CDR3 region has the DNA TGTGCCACCGACTTAGGGCCCCAGCATTTT. Protein sequence: CATDLGPQHF.

The chain is built from TRBV5-1 and TRBJ2-7; 8 bases are shared with TRBD1. The germline V gene has CDR1 SGHRS and CDR2 YFSETQ. CDR3 length equals 14 residues. Trimming took 3 bases from V and 1 from J; bases not matched to a gene: 3. CDR3 sequence reads: CASSSGGISYEQYF. The CDR3 nucleotides read TGCGCCAGCAGCTCAGGGGGCATTTCCTACGAGCAGTACTTC. The full variable domain, completed using reference TRBV5-1 and TRBJ2-7, is KAGVTQTPRYLIKTRGQQVTLSCSPISGHRSVSWYQQTPGQGLQFLFEYFSETQRNKGNFPGRFSGRQFSNSRSEMNVSTLELGDSALYLCASSSGGISYEQYFGPGTRLTVT.

The CDR3 coding sequence is TGTGCCAGCAGCCAAGATAGACCTGCCACCGGGGAGCTGTTTTTT. It encodes CASSQDRPATGELFF. This chain uses TRBV3-1 (or the pseudogene TRBV3-2) with TRBJ2-2; D unresolved. The V gene's germline CDR1 is LGHDT and CDR2 YNNKEL (reference sequence). The CDR3 is made up of 15 amino acids. V lost 0 bases and J lost 4, with 9 bases in between.

The chain is built from TRBV19 and TRBJ1-4; 7 bases map to TRBD1. The V gene end was trimmed by 7 bases and the J gene end by 5 bases; junction bases not matched to a gene: 10. CDR1 is LNHDA, CDR2 SQIVND, per germline (reference sequence). This CDR3 is 15 amino acids long. CDR3 DNA: TGTGCCAGTACCAACCTAGGGACAGCGAATGAAAAACTGTTTTTT. Translating it yields CASTNLGTANEKLFF.

The chain recombines TRBV4-2 with TRBJ2-1; no clear D gene. From germline, CDR1 is LGHNA and CDR2 YNFKEQ. The CDR3 length is 13 residues. Trimming shortened V by 0 bases and J by 6 bases, and 6 bases separated the two germline ends. CDR3 sequence: CASSQESFNEQFF. DNA for the CDR3: TGTGCCAGCAGCCAAGAGAGTTTCAATGAGCAGTTCTTC.

V gene TRBV27 combines with J gene TRBJ1-2; D uncertain. CDR1 MNHEY and CDR2 SMNVEV come from the germline V gene (reference sequence). V was clipped by 0 bases and J by 4 bases, with 6 bases between them. This CDR3 is 13 amino acids long. This chain's CDR3 is CASSLSTGYGYTF. The CDR3 nucleotides are TGTGCCAGCAGTTTATCGACGGGCTATGGCTACACCTTC.

This clone has just a few counts. The chain carries TRBV7-2 and TRBJ1-5; the D gene is possibly TRBD1 (6 bases). Germline CDR1 SGHTA, CDR2 FQGNSA. The CDR3 spans 16 residues. V shed 1 base and J shed 7 bases, with 17 bases lying between them. CDR3 DNA: TGTGCCAGCAGCTTAGAGGGGGGAGTGGCGGGCCAGCCCCAGCATTTT. As protein: CASSLEGGVAGQPQHF.

The chain uses TRBV6-1 and TRBJ1-5; D not resolved. From germline, CDR1 is MNHNS and CDR2 SASEGT. The CDR3 loop spans 16 amino acids. V lost 0 bases and J 4 bases, leaving 13 bases between the germline ends. The CDR3 loop reads CASSEALQIKNQPQHF. CDR3 DNA: TGTGCCAGCAGTGAAGCTTTACAGATAAAGAATCAGCCCCAGCATTTT.

The V gene is TRBV5-1, the J gene TRBJ2-1, with TRBD1 matching 9 bases. The CDR3 loop spans 14 amino acids. Germline V gene lookup returns CDR1 SGHRS and CDR2 YFSETQ. The junction had 8 bases not matched to a gene; V was cut back by 3 bases and J by 10 bases. The CDR3 DNA reads as TGCGCCAGCAGCTCGACAGGGGGTATGGTCGAGCAGTTCTTC. Translated: CASSSTGGMVEQFF. Based on the CDR3 plus reference TRBV5-1 and TRBJ2-1, the full variable domain is KAGVTQTPRYLIKTRGQQVTLSCSPISGHRSVSWYQQTPGQGLQFLFEYFSETQRNKGNFPGRFSGRQFSNSRSEMNVSTLELGDSALYLCASSSTGGMVEQFFGPGTRLTVL.

The CDR3 DNA follows: TGCGCCAGCAGCCAAGAATCGCGGAGTAACTATGGCTACACCTTC. This codes for CASSQESRSNYGYTF. V and J are TRBV4-1 and TRBJ1-2; D is undetermined. CDR1 is MGHRA, CDR2 YSYEKL, per germline. The CDR3 is made up of 15 amino acids. Between the trimmed V and J ends, which lost 0 bases and 1 base, there was a span of 9 bases.

J is TRBJ1-4 and V is TRBV5-1, with D perhaps TRBD1 (6 bases). The CDR3 runs to 19 residues. V dropped 0 bases and J dropped 0 bases, with 18 bases sitting between them. From germline, CDR1 is SGHRS and CDR2 YFSETQ. The CDR3 DNA reads TGCGCCAGCAGCTTGGCCCCCGGACAGAAGAATTCAACTAATGAAAAACTGTTTTTT. Protein sequence: CASSLAPGQKNSTNEKLFF.

V and J are TRBV2 and TRBJ2-7; possible D gene TRBD2, 7 bases. V was cut by 3 bases and J by 2 bases, with 11 bases left in between. This CDR3 spans 14 amino acids. Germline CDR1 and CDR2: SNHLY and FYNNEI. CDR3: CASSDGGQPYEQYF. CDR3 coding DNA: TGTGCCAGCAGTGACGGGGGGCAACCCTACGAGCAGTACTTC.

V usage is TRBV3-1 (or the pseudogene TRBV3-2) and J usage is TRBJ1-1; 9 positions match TRBD1. Per germline, CDR1 LGHDT and CDR2 YNNKEL (reference sequence). V was pared by 4 bases and J by 4 bases, with 7 bases of the junction left unmatched. The CDR3 totals 15 residues. This CDR3 is CASSPTGGKGTEAFF. The CDR3 coding sequence is TGTGCCAGCAGCCCGACAGGGGGGAAGGGCACTGAAGCTTTCTTT.

There are a few counts of this clone. This sequence joins TRBV6-6 and TRBJ2-1; either TRBD1 or TRBD2 may supply D (5 bases each). The ends were cut back, 7 bases at V and 0 bases at J, with 16 bases in the middle. The germline gives CDR1 MNHNY, CDR2 SVGAGI (reference sequence). This CDR3 region has 16 residues. This CDR3 is CASTTGTASSYNEQFF. CDR3 DNA: TGTGCCAGCACCACGGGGACGGCGAGCTCCTACAATGAGCAGTTCTTC.

This chain uses TRBV5-1 with TRBJ2-7, with D perhaps TRBD1 (6 bases). V was pared by 2 bases and J by 5 bases, with 11 bases between. CDR1 is SGHRS, CDR2 YFSETQ, per germline. The length of the CDR3 is 13 residues. In nucleotides, the CDR3 is TGCGCCAGCAGCTTAGGGGGTCGGAACGAGCAGTACTTC. Translation: CASSLGGRNEQYF.

The V gene is TRBV7-9, the J gene TRBJ2-3; TRBD2 aligns across 9 bases. Unmatched junction bases numbered 5, after V lost 5 bases and J lost 2 bases. The CDR3 is 15 amino acids. In germline, CDR1 is SEHNR, CDR2 FQNEAQ (reference sequence). DNA of the CDR3: TGTGCCAGCAGCCCCGGGACTAGCTACACAGATACGCAGTATTTT. This translates into CASSPGTSYTDTQYF.

This clone was picked up a small number of times. This rearrangement joins TRBV19 to TRBJ2-7; D might be TRBD2 (5 bases). The germline V gene has CDR1 LNHDA and CDR2 SQIVND (reference sequence). The CDR3 is 13 residues long. V gave up 6 bases and J gave up 1 base, with 10 bases separating them. In DNA, the CDR3 is TGTGCCAGTAGCCCCGGGATATCCTACGAGCAGTACTTC. It yields the protein CASSPGISYEQYF.

This sequence joins TRBV4-1 and TRBJ1-6; 9 bases align to TRBD1. The CDR3 runs to 11 residues. V shed 5 bases, J shed 17 bases, and the junction held 4 bases outside the gene matches. Germline-derived CDR1 and CDR2 are MGHRA and YSYEKL. DNA of the CDR3: TGCGCCAGCAGCTCGGGACAGGGTATCCACTTT. Translating gives CASSSGQGIHF.

The chain uses TRBV19 and TRBJ1-5; TRBD1 agrees at 8 bases. The CDR3 contains 15 residues. V lost 5 bases to trimming and J lost 8 bases; unmatched junction nucleotides: 11. The germline V gene has CDR1 LNHDA and CDR2 SQIVND (reference sequence). In DNA, the CDR3 is TGTGCCAGTAGTCTCGCCGGCAGGGGGCGGGAGCCCCAGCATTTT. It codes for CASSLAGRGREPQHF.

This chain uses TRBV5-1 with TRBJ1-1; D is unresolved. V was trimmed by 0 bases and J by 4 bases, leaving 13 bases between them. The CDR3 contains 15 residues. Per the germline V gene, CDR1 is SGHRS and CDR2 is YFSETQ. CDR3 bases: TGCGCCAGCAGCTTGGGCGGTCCGGGTTCCACTGAAGCTTTCTTT. Translation gives CASSLGGPGSTEAFF.

J is TRBJ1-1 and V is TRBV24-1; weak D call: TRBD1 (6 bases). V gave up 3 bases and J gave up 7 bases, with 11 bases separating them. The CDR3 is 13 residues long. Germline values: CDR1 KGHDR, CDR2 SFDVKD. CDR3 amino acids: CATSDRGAGEAFF. The CDR3 DNA is TGTGCCACCAGTGATAGGGGGGCAGGTGAAGCTTTCTTT.

This clone was seen a handful of times. The rearrangement uses TRBV29-1 and TRBJ1-1; 11 positions agree with TRBD1. The V gene end was trimmed by 2 bases and the J gene end by 4 bases; junction bases not matched to a gene: 9. From germline, CDR1 is SQVTM and CDR2 ANQGSEA. CDR3 length: 16 amino acids. The CDR3 region has the DNA TGCAGCGTTGAAATGGGGACAGGGGGGGTGAGCACTGAAGCTTTCTTT. Translating it yields CSVEMGTGGVSTEAFF.

This chain links TRBV5-1 with TRBJ1-5, with 7 bases matching TRBD1. The CDR3 has 15 residues. Germline CDR1 is SGHRS and CDR2 is YFSETQ. V lost 5 bases to trimming and J lost 1 base; unmatched junction nucleotides: 6. CDR3 in DNA: TGCGCCAGCAGTAGAGGGACAGACAGCAATCAGCCCCAGCATTTT. Translation: CASSRGTDSNQPQHF.

This rearrangement joins TRBV10-3 to TRBJ1-2; D remains ambiguous. Germline CDR1 and CDR2: ENHRY and SYGVKD. This CDR3 spans 16 amino acids. V lost 0 bases, J lost 0 bases, and 11 bases lay in between. The CDR3 nucleotides are TGTGCCATCAGTGAGTCGGTGGAGGGAGCTAACTATGGCTACACCTTC. Translation: CAISESVEGANYGYTF.